This T cell receptor beta chain was found in a study of regulatory T cells in long-lasting Graves disease. Study-level results: A limited number of samples was an acknowledged limitation.

Indicated time point: persistent/refractory GD, antithyroid drugs over 5 years with positive TRAb. PBMC RNA served as the TCR library source. Per germline, CDR1 LNHDA and CDR2 SQIVND (reference sequence). This CDR3 has 13 amino acids. Trimming shortened V by 5 bases and J by 0 bases, and 7 bases separated the two germline ends. According to the study, TCR beta libraries were built with iRepertoire HTBI primers and CDR3-region Arm-PCR. TCRdb re-derived calls from the multiplex PCR reads in MiXCR, one entry per CDR3 protein. The repertoire consists of about 290,000 distinct CDR3 sequences, with around 23% occurring once and the leading ten covering roughly 56%. Comments on this clonotype: The antigen is not known.

The chain is built from TRBV19 and TRBJ2-5; D unresolved. Material: peripheral blood mononuclear cells (PBMCs), obtained when the disease was refractory, from a patient treated with antithyroid drugs. This sequence was found in a female donor with Graves disease. The CDR3: CASSGPNQETQYF. Here the CDR3 DNA reads TGTGCCAGTAGTGGGCCTAACCAAGAGACCCAGTACTTC.